Below, one T cell receptor (beta chain) is given with its context. Which antigen it targets is not known. A single base is all that separates this from a far larger clone, so a read error is likely. The donors were healthy, HIV-negative adults with no recently reported acute infections or vaccinations. Every donor was a Caucasian adult residing in Nashville, Tennessee, USA. For unsorted samples, some 90 million PBMCs were counted, and genomic DNA was extracted using the QIAamp DNA Blood Mini kit. Blood was collected by leukapheresis, and PBMCs were isolated by Ficoll-Histopaque density gradient centrifugation and then cryopreserved in liquid nitrogen vapor phase. The data derive from a study of shared clonotypes between healthy human individuals (dated by TCRdb to 2019 to 2021). With respect to the entire study: The cohort included three men and a couple of women between 18 and 49 years of age. Blood TCR repertoires of roughly 5 healthy adults were deeply sequenced to estimate repertoire size and the extent of clonotype sharing between individuals. Different laboratories and diverse techniques were used to prepare libraries and sequence TCR repertoires, to increase sequencing depth and limit assay-specific biases. Leukapheresis yielded between about 0.85 and 10 billion PBMCs per donor. The study at large found these results: The small number of donors limited the genetic and exposure-history diversity represented. Based on pairwise subsampling, the degree of clonotype sharing among donors was expected to be affected by sequencing depth. Sampling was limited to blood, and TCR repertoires in tissue likely differ from TCR repertoires in blood.

Using the deep immunoSEQ assay, TCR CDR3 regions were amplified from genomic DNA by multiplex PCR. Extracted genomic DNA from each cell subset was spread evenly across all wells of several immunoSEQ 96-well plates, with each plate serving as a replicate. For unsorted PBMC, approximately 290 ng genomic DNA, equal to roughly 32,000 T cell genomes, was loaded into each replicate PCR. Unsorted PBMC genomic DNA was sequenced across ten immunoSEQ deep assay plates. Purified libraries were measured with a Qubit 3.0 fluorometer, size-checked on a Bioanalyzer 2100, and measured again with the KAPA Library Quantification kit. Every immunoSEQ 96-well plate was sequenced on a dedicated single-read 150-cycle Illumina NextSeq 550 flow cell. The study's processing was this. Because only junctional sequences without quality scores were contained in the immunoSEQ output, filtering matching that applied to full-length reads could not be performed. Sequences were annotated with PyIR, a Python wrapper for IgBLAST v1.9, and V/J genes and CDR3 were assigned using IMGT germline references. Reads with weak V/J assignments (E-value above 1e-6), missing CDR3, stop codons, out-of-frame junctions, or ambiguous translated residues were removed. V3J clonotypes were defined as sequences sharing an identical inferred V gene, J gene, and CDR3 amino acid sequence. To compute the percentage overlap between repertoires, the number of shared unique clonotypes was divided by the size of the smaller repertoire. Three approaches were used to assess repertoire richness: RTK rarefaction, the Chao1 estimator, and Recon v2.1 estimates of unobserved clonotypes. As stored in TCRdb, this immuneACCESS dataset retains in-frame rearrangements with V and J assigned. A fraction of the clones does not appear; measured against another copy, unresolved V genes explain less than half of the discrepancy, and the remainder lacks a known reason. The V and J calls and clone size were taken over from that table, and D and trimming were inferred from the DNA. Recorded for this sample are a few hundred thousand clones; roughly 80% of them occurred a single time. The ten most abundant clones make up around 12% of the sample.

CDR1 SGHRS and CDR2 YFSETQ are derived from the germline V gene. The CDR3 measures 15 amino acids from cysteine to phenylalanine. The CDR3 DNA has 45 bases and is translated from base 1. The sequencing sample was made of PBMCs. This clonotype originated in a woman aged 40 to 49 in good health. Some clones in this sample may be carry-over from other donors' samples. In this chain, TRBV5-1 is recombined with TRBJ2-7, with the D segment identity uncertain. The DNA sequence is TGCGCCAGCAGCTTGGGCCCTCGGACGGGCTACGAGCAGTGCTTC. Its product reads: CASSLGPRTGYEQCF.